A single sample gave rise to the 21 T cell receptor beta chains below, sequenced in a study of blood T cell repertoires in COVID-19 (dated by TCRdb to 2018 to 2020). Library generation was performed with the immunoSEQ multiplex PCR assay. This immuneACCESS table, as held by TCRdb, lists in-frame sequences with V and J called but not all clones. Of the missing ones, under half trace to an unresolved V gene in checked studies; the others have no known cause. This sample lists about 290,000 clones; around four fifths were detected once. Less than 4.5% of the sample belongs to the ten largest clones. Source material: peripheral blood. These receptors were collected from a woman aged 45 to 65 with active or convalescent COVID-19.

V is TRBV5-6 and J is TRBJ2-2, with 9 bases identical to TRBD1. Losses at the gene ends were 2 bases for V and 3 bases for J; bases not matched to a gene: 14. Germline V lookup: CDR1 SGHDT, CDR2 YYEEEE. The CDR3 is 19 amino acids. CDR3 protein: CASSFLISTGTGYTGELFF. The CDR3 DNA follows: TGTGCCAGCAGCTTTCTCATAAGTACCGGGACAGGGTACACCGGGGAGCTGTTTTTT.

V usage is TRBV3-1 (or the pseudogene TRBV3-2) and J usage is TRBJ2-1; 14 nucleotides match TRBD2. With 6 bases clipped from V and 10 bases from J, the junction kept 8 bases outside the gene matches. The CDR3 covers 15 residues. The germline V gene has CDR1 LGHDT and CDR2 YNNKEL (reference sequence). The CDR3 DNA reads as TGTGCCAGCAGAGGGACTAGCGGGAGTCGAAGCGAGCAGTTCTTC. Translation: CASRGTSGSRSEQFF.

The chain combines TRBV11-3 with TRBJ2-1; 9 bases line up with TRBD1. Unmatched junction bases numbered 9, after V lost 5 bases and J lost 7 bases. There are 15 residues in the CDR3. Germline loops: CDR1 SGHNT, CDR2 YENEEA. Here the CDR3 reads CASSPDRGKKNEQFF. CDR3 nucleotides: TGTGCCAGCAGCCCCGACAGGGGGAAAAAAAATGAGCAGTTCTTC.

The chain couples TRBV6-5 to TRBJ1-6, with D uncertain. The CDR3 spans 15 residues. The V gene's germline CDR1 is MNHEY and CDR2 SVGAGI. Trimming took 0 bases from V and 2 from J, leaving 5 bases between them. DNA for the CDR3: TGTGCCAGCAGTTACTCGAGGCCCTATAATTCACCCCTCCACTTT. Translation gives CASSYSRPYNSPLHF.

The chain links TRBV3-1 (or the pseudogene TRBV3-2) to TRBJ2-2; D unclear. There are 16 residues in the CDR3. Trimming took 4 bases from V and 3 from J, leaving 15 bases between them. Germline CDR1 LGHDT, CDR2 YNNKEL (reference sequence). The CDR3 sequence is CASSPASLLDTGELFF. CDR3 sequence (DNA): TGTGCCAGCAGCCCGGCCTCCCTGCTAGACACCGGGGAGCTGTTTTTT.

The J gene is TRBJ2-4, the V gene TRBV28, with 7 bases fitting TRBD1. The V gene end was trimmed by 1 base and the J gene end by 0 bases; junction bases not matched to a gene: 21. CDR3 size: 22 residues. Germline V CDR1 and CDR2: MDHEN, SYDVKM. Here the CDR3 reads CASSLFWGPDRSGNIAKNIQYF. DNA for the CDR3: TGTGCCAGCAGTTTATTTTGGGGTCCGGACAGGTCGGGAAATATAGCCAAAAACATTCAGTACTTC.

V is TRBV28 and J is TRBJ2-7; 14 bases fit TRBD2. The CDR3 runs to 19 residues. With V trimmed by 5 bases and J by 3 bases, 15 bases remained unmatched. Germline V CDR1 and CDR2: MDHEN, SYDVKM. The CDR3 protein is CASSPHPGLAGVTGYEQYF. The CDR3 DNA reads as TGTGCCAGCAGTCCGCACCCGGGACTAGCGGGAGTTACGGGCTACGAGCAGTACTTC.

The sample holds a few counts of this clone. The rearrangement links TRBV19 to TRBJ1-2, with TRBD1 as a possible D gene (5 bases). Looked up from germline, CDR1 is LNHDA and CDR2 is SQIVND (reference sequence). Between the trimmed V and J ends, which lost 3 bases and 2 bases, there was a span of 10 bases. The CDR3 runs to 14 residues. The CDR3 nucleotides are TGTGCCAGTAGTATTGTAGGGGTGAACTATGGCTACACCTTC. Translation gives CASSIVGVNYGYTF.

The V gene is TRBV5-1, the J gene TRBJ2-2, with TRBD2 identical over 7 bases. The CDR3 covers 13 residues. Germline CDR1 is SGHRS and CDR2 is YFSETQ. The V gene end was trimmed by 6 bases and the J gene end by 5 bases; junction bases not matched to a gene: 4. The CDR3 sequence: CASTQAGTGELFF. The CDR3 bases are TGCGCCAGCACCCAAGCGGGGACCGGGGAGCTGTTTTTT.

The V and J genes are TRBV4-2 and TRBJ2-3; 10 bases are a match to TRBD2. The V gene end was trimmed by 0 bases and the J gene end by 5 bases; junction bases not matched to a gene: 11. The germline V gene encodes CDR1 LGHNA and CDR2 YNFKEQ. The CDR3 has 18 residues. CDR3 amino acids: CASSQEGPAGGRVDTQYF. CDR3 bases: TGTGCCAGCAGCCAAGAGGGGCCAGCGGGAGGGCGGGTAGATACGCAGTATTTT.

This clone was observed a few times. The CDR3 here is CSVESGLIGNTIYF. In nucleotides, the CDR3 is TGCAGCGTTGAGTCAGGACTGATTGGAAACACCATATATTTT. The chain uses TRBV29-1 and TRBJ1-3; D gene ambiguous. CDR3 length equals 14 residues. In germline, CDR1 is SQVTM, CDR2 ANQGSEA. Trimming shortened V by 3 bases and J by 3 bases, and 12 bases separated the two germline ends. Combining the CDR3 with reference TRBV29-1 and TRBJ1-3 gives the whole variable domain SAVISQKPSRDICQRGTSLTIQCQVDSQVTMMFWYRQQPGQSLTLIATANQGSEATYESGFVIDKFPISRPNLTFSTLTVSNMSPEDSSIYLCSVESGLIGNTIYFGEGSWLTVV.

The chain couples TRBV5-8 to TRBJ2-3, with D perhaps TRBD2 (6 bases). V was trimmed by 4 bases and J by 3 bases, leaving 15 bases between them. The CDR3 is made up of 15 amino acids. Germline-derived CDR1 and CDR2 are SGHTS and YDEGEE. CDR3 nucleotides: TGTGCCAGCAGCGTCCTGGCGGGGCGGACAGATACGCAGTATTTT. Protein product: CASSVLAGRTDTQYF. The full variable domain, rest sourced from reference TRBV5-8 and TRBJ2-3, is EAGVTQSPTHLIKTRGQQATLRCSPISGHTSVYWYQQALGLGLQFLLWYDEGEERNRGNFPPRFSGRQFPNYSSELNVNALELEDSALYLCASSVLAGRTDTQYFGPGTRLTVL.

The rearrangement links TRBV23-1 to TRBJ2-3; 9 positions agree with TRBD2. TRBV23-1 qualifies as an ORF whose function is uncertain. The CDR3 is 13 amino acids. Unmatched junction bases numbered 7, after V lost 7 bases and J lost 8 bases. The DNA of the CDR3 is TGCGCCAGCACTTCGGAGCGGGGGGTTACGCAGTATTTT. Translated: CASTSERGVTQYF.

V usage is TRBV7-3 and J usage is TRBJ2-2; D may be TRBD1 (6 bases). CDR3 size: 15 residues. From germline, CDR1 is SGHTA and CDR2 FQGTGA. V dropped 3 bases and J dropped 0 bases, with 8 bases sitting between them. Written as DNA, the CDR3 is TGTGCCAGCAGCTTTGGGGGCTCGAACACCGGGGAGCTGTTTTTT. This codes for CASSFGGSNTGELFF.

The chain joins TRBV5-4 to TRBJ2-1; 14 bases agree with TRBD2. The V gene end was trimmed by 0 bases and the J gene end by 11 bases; junction bases not matched to a gene: 7. The CDR3 totals 16 residues. Germline V gene lookup returns CDR1 SGHNT and CDR2 YYREEE (reference sequence). The CDR3 loop reads CASSLAGLAGGRKQFF. CDR3 DNA sequence: TGTGCCAGCAGCTTGGCCGGACTAGCGGGAGGCCGAAAGCAGTTCTTC.

The chain is built from TRBV6-1 and TRBJ1-5, with 9 bases aligning to TRBD1. The V and J ends lost 2 bases and 1 base, in that order; junction bases with no gene match: 3. Per the germline V gene, CDR1 is MNHNS and CDR2 is SASEGT. The CDR3 totals 16 residues. Here the CDR3 DNA reads TGTGCCAGCAGTGAAAGGGGGACAGGGAGCAATCAGCCCCAGCATTTT. This sequence encodes CASSERGTGSNQPQHF.

The J gene is TRBJ1-2, the V gene TRBV28, with 8 bases fitting TRBD1. The CDR3 has 14 amino acids. J gave up 7 bases and V 2 bases, and 6 bases lay outside the gene matches. Germline assignment: CDR1 MDHEN and CDR2 SYDVKM. CDR3 nucleotide sequence: TGTGCCAGCAGTTTAAGGGACAGGTCGGGTGGCTACACCTTC. It is translated as CASSLRDRSGGYTF.

CDR3 DNA: TGTGCCATCAGGGACAGGGTGGCCGAGCAGTACTTC. This translates into CAIRDRVAEQYF. The chain joins TRBV10-3 to TRBJ2-7; TRBD1 matches 8 bases. V lost 6 bases to trimming and J lost 6 bases; unmatched junction nucleotides: 4. The CDR3 runs 12 residues. The germline V gene has CDR1 ENHRY and CDR2 SYGVKD.

This sequence joins TRBV3-1 (or the pseudogene TRBV3-2) and TRBJ2-7; 11 bases agree with TRBD2. This CDR3 region has 15 residues. Germline V gives CDR1 LGHDT, CDR2 YNNKEL (reference sequence). Trimming at V came to 0 bases and at J to 5 bases, leaving 3 bases not matched to a gene. In DNA form, the CDR3 reads TGTGCCAGCAGCCAAGAACCTAGCGGGAGGCACGAGCAGTACTTC. It translates to CASSQEPSGRHEQYF.

The V gene is TRBV27, the J gene TRBJ1-1; D gene unclear. This CDR3 has 14 residues. Trimming removed 3 bases from V and 2 bases from J, with 10 bases in between. CDR1 MNHEY and CDR2 SMNVEV come from the germline V gene (reference sequence). In DNA form, the CDR3 reads TGTGCCAGCAGTTTGGGCCTGAAAAACACTGAAGCTTTCTTT. Encoded protein: CASSLGLKNTEAFF.

V gene TRBV27 combines with J gene TRBJ2-7, with D possibly TRBD1 on 6 matching bases. V was clipped by 5 bases and J by 0 bases, with 11 bases between them. The length of the CDR3 is 14 residues. The germline V gene has CDR1 MNHEY and CDR2 SMNVEV (reference sequence). The CDR3 coding sequence is TGTGCCAGCAGTGCGGACAGAATCTCCTACGAGCAGTACTTC. It encodes CASSADRISYEQYF.